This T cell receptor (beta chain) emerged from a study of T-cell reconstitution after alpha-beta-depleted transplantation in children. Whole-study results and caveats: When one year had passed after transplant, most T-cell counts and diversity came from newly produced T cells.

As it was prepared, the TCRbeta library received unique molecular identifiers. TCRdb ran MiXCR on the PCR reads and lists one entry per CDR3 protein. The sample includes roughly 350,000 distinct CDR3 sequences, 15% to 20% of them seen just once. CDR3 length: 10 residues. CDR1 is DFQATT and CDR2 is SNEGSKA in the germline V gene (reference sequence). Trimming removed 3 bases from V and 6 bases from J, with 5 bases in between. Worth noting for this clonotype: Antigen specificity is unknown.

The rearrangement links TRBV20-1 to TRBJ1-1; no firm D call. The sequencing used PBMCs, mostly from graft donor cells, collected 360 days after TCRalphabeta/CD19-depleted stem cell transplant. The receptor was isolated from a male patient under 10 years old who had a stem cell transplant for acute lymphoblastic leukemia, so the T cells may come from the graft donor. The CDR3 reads CSASKAEAFF. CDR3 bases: TGCAGTGCTAGTAAAGCTGAAGCTTTCTTT.